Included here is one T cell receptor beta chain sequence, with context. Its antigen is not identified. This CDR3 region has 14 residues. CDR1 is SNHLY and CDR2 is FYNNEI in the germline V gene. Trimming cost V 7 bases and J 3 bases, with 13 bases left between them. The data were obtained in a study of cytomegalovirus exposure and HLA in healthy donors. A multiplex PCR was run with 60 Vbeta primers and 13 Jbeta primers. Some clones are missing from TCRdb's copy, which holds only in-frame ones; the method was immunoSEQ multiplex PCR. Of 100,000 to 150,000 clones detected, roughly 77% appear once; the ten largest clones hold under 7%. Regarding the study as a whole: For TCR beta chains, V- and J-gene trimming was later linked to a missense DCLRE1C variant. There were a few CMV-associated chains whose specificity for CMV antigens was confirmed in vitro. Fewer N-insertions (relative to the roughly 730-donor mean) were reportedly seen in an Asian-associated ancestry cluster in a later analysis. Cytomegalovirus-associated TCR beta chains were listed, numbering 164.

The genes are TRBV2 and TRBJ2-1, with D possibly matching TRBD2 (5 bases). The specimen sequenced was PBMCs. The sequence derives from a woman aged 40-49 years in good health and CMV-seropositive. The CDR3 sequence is CASTRRASYNEQFF. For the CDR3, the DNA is TGTGCCAGCACTCGGCGGGCCAGCTACAATGAGCAGTTCTTC.